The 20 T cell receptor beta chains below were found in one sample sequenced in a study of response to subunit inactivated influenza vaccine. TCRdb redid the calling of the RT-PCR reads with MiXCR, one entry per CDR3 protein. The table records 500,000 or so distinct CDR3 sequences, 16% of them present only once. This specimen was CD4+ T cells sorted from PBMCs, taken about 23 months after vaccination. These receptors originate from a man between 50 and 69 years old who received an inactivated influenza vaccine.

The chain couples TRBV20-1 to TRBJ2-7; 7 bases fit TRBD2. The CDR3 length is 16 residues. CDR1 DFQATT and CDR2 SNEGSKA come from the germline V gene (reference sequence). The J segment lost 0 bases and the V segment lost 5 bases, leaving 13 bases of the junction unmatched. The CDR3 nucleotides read TGCAGTGCTCCCATGACCTCGAGCGGGAACTCCTACGAGCAGTACTTC. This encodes CSAPMTSSGNSYEQYF.

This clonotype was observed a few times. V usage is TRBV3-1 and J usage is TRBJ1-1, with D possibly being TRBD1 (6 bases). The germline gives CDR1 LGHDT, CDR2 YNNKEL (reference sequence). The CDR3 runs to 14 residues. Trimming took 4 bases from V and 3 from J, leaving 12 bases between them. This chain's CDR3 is CASSLQGLDTEAFF. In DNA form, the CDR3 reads TGTGCCAGCAGCCTACAGGGTTTGGACACTGAAGCTTTCTTT.

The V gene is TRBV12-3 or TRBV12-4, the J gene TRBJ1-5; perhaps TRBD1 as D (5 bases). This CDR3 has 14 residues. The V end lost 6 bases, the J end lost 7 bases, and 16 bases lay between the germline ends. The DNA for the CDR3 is TGTGCCAGCAGCGTCGTAGGGACGGGGCAGCCCCAGCATTTT. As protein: CASSVVGTGQPQHF.

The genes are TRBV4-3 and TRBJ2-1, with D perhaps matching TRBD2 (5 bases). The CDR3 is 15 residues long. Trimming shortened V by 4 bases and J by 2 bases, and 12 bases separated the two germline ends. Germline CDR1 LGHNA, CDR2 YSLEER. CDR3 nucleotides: TGCGCCAGCAGCCGTAGCGAGTTGGCCTACAATGAGCAGTTCTTC. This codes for CASSRSELAYNEQFF.

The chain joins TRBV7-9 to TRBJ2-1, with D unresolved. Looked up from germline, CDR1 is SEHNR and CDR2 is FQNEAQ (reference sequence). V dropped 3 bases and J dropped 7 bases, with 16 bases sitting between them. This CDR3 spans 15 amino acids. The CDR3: CASSFPLGLTNEQFF. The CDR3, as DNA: TGTGCCAGCAGCTTTCCCCTAGGGTTGACAAATGAGCAGTTCTTC.

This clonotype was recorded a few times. CDR3 loop: CSVEAPQWQGGTDTQYF. In DNA, the CDR3 is TGCAGCGTTGAAGCACCCCAATGGCAGGGGGGCACAGATACGCAGTATTTT. The rearrangement joins TRBV29-1 to TRBJ2-3, with TRBD1 identical over 7 bases. Trimming cost V 1 base and J 1 base; bases outside gene matches: 11. CDR1 and CDR2 (germline): SQVTM, ANQGSEA. CDR3 length equals 17 residues.

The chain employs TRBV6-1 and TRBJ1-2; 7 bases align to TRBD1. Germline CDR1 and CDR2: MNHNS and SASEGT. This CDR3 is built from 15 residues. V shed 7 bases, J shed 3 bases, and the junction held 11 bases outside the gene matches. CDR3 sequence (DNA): TGTGCCAGCACCCTCGACAGGGAACGATACTATGGCTACACCTTC. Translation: CASTLDRERYYGYTF.

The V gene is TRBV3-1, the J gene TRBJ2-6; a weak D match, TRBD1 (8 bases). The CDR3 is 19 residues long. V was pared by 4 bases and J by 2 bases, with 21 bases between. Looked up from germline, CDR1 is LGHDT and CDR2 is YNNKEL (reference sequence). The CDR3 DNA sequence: TGTGCCAGCAGCCCCCAAGTCCGGACAGGGAGGGCTGGGGCCAACGTCCTGACTTTC. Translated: CASSPQVRTGRAGANVLTF.

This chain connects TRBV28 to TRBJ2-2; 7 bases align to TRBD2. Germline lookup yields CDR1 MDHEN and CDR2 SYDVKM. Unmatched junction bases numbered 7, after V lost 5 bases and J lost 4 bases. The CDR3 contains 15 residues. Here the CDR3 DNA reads TGTGCCAGCAGTCCCCGACTAGCTTTCACCGGGGAGCTGTTTTTT. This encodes CASSPRLAFTGELFF. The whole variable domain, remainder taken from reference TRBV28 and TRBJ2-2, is DVKVTQSSRYLVKRTGEKVFLECVQDMDHENMFWYRQDPGLGLRLIYFSYDVKMKEKGDIPEGYSVSREKKERFSLILESASTNQTSMYLCASSPRLAFTGELFFGEGSRLTVL.

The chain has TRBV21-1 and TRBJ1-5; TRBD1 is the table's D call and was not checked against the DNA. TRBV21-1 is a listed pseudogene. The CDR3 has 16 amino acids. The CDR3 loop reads CASSKGGRVLNQPQHF. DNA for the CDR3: TGTGCCAGCAGCAAAGGGGGCAGGGTTCTTAATCAGCCCCAGCATTTT.

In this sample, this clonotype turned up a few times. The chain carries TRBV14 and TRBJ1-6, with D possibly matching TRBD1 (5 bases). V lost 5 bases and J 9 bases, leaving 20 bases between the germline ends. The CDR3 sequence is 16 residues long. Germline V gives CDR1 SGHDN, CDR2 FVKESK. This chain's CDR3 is CASSSRGRNIGSPLHF. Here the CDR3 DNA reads TGTGCCAGCAGCTCCCGGGGCCGCAATATCGGTTCACCCCTCCACTTT.

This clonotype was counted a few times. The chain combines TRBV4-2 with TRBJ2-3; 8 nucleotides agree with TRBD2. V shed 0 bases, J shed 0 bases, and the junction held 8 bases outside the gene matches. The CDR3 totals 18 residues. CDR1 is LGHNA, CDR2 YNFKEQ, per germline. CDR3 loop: CASSQDKVVAGSTDTQYF. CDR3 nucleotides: TGTGCCAGCAGCCAAGATAAGGTGGTAGCGGGGAGCACAGATACGCAGTATTTT.

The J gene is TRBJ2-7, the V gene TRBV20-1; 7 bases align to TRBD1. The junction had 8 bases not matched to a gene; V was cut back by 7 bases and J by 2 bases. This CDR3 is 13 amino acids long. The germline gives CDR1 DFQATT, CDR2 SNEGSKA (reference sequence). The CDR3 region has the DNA TGCAGTGGCGGGTTGACAGGGACCTACGAGCAGTACTTC. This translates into CSGGLTGTYEQYF.

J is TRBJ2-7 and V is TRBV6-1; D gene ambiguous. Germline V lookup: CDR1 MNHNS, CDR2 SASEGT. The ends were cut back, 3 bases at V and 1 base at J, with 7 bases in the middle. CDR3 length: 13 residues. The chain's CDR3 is CASSEDQSYEQYF. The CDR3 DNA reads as TGTGCCAGCAGTGAGGACCAATCCTACGAGCAGTACTTC.

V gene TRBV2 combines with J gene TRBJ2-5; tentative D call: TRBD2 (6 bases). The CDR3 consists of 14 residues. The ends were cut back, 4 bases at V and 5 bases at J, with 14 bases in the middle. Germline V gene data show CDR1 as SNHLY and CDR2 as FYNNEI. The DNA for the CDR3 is TGTGCCAGCAGTGGCGGAGGGGCGGGTGAGACCCAGTACTTC. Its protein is CASSGGGAGETQYF.

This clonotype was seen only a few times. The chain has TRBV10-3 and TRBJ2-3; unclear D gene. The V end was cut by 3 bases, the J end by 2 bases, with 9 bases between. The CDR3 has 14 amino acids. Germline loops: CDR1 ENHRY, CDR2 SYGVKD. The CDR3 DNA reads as TGTGCCATCAGTGACAGCTTTGACACAGATACGCAGTATTTT. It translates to CAISDSFDTDTQYF.

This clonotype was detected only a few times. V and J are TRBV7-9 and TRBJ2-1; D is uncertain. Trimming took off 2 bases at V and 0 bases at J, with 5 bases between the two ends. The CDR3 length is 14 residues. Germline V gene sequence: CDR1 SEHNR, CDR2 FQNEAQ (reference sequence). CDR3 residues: CASSLKSSYNEQFF. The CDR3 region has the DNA TGTGCCAGCAGCTTAAAAAGCTCCTACAATGAGCAGTTCTTC.

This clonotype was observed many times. CDR3 sequence: CASSSQGWGAEAFF. CDR3 nucleotide sequence: TGCGCCAGCAGTTCTCAGGGATGGGGCGCTGAAGCTTTCTTT. The chain recombines TRBV5-1 with TRBJ1-1; D possibly corresponds to TRBD1 (5 bases). V lost 5 bases to trimming and J lost 6 bases, with 17 bases between them. The CDR3 is made up of 14 amino acids. The germline gives CDR1 SGHRS, CDR2 YFSETQ.

This CDR3 reads CASRRAGGTGELFF. CDR3 nucleotide sequence: TGTGCCAGCAGGAGAGCAGGGGGTACCGGGGAGCTGTTTTTT. This sequence joins TRBV3-1 and TRBJ2-2; 7 nucleotides line up with TRBD1. This CDR3 has 14 residues. J was trimmed by 5 bases and V by 6 bases; bases with no gene match: 6. Germline V CDR1 and CDR2: LGHDT, YNNKEL (reference sequence).

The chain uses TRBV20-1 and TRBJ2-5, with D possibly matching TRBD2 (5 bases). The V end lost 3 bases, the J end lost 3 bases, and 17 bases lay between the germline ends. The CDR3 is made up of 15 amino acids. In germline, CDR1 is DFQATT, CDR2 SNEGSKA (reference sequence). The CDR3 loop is CSASGIGSQKETQYF. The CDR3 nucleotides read TGCAGTGCTAGCGGAATAGGGAGTCAGAAAGAGACCCAGTACTTC.